One and the same sample provided the 14 T cell receptor beta chains below, sequenced in a study of radiation and T cells in renal cell carcinoma. Time point of the sample: baseline pretreatment blood. Treatment given: 15 Gy SBRT to primary tumor, nephrectomy 4 weeks later. Produced via immunoSEQ multiplex PCR; TCRdb's table is partial and in-frame only. The sample contains 100,000 to 150,000 clones, around 83% of which appear only once. The sequences come from blood, collected from a patient whose treatment included radiotherapy and nephrectomy. Source of these receptors: a woman aged 60-75 years with renal cell carcinoma.

The CDR3 DNA reads TGTGCCAGTAGTATAGTGGGCACAGATACGCAGTATTTT. Its protein is CASSIVGTDTQYF. This sequence joins TRBV19 and TRBJ2-3; no definite D call. CDR1 is LNHDA and CDR2 is SQIVND in the germline V gene (reference sequence). V lost 1 base, J lost 1 base, and 3 bases lay in between. The CDR3 runs 13 residues.

The rearrangement links TRBV10-3 to TRBJ2-7, with 8 positions matching TRBD1. The CDR3 totals 13 residues. V was clipped by 8 bases and J by 2 bases; unmatched bases: 5. Germline CDR1 ENHRY, CDR2 SYGVKD. The CDR3 here is CAIQTGDTYEQYF. The CDR3, as DNA: TGTGCCATCCAGACAGGGGATACCTACGAGCAGTACTTC.

This sequence joins TRBV18 and TRBJ2-1, with 11 bases identical to TRBD2. This CDR3 has 15 amino acids. Germline loops: CDR1 KGHSH, CDR2 LQKENI. V gave up 6 bases and J gave up 11 bases; unmatched junction bases: 12. In DNA form, the CDR3 reads TGTGCCAGCTCGCCCGGGACTAGCGGTACAATGAAGCAGTTCTTC. It translates to CASSPGTSGTMKQFF.

This clone was detected only once. The V and J genes are TRBV27 and TRBJ2-7; no clear D. This CDR3 contains 14 residues. Germline CDR1 reads MNHEY; CDR2 reads SMNVEV (reference sequence). V shed 7 bases and J shed 0 bases, with 13 bases lying between them. DNA of the CDR3: TGTGCCAGCACCATGCGGCCCAGCTCCTACGAGCAGTACTTC. This encodes CASTMRPSSYEQYF.

The gene calls are TRBV7-9 and TRBJ1-1; D is possibly TRBD1 (6 bases). V lost 5 bases, J lost 3 bases, and 7 bases lay in between. This CDR3 contains 12 residues. The germline V gene encodes CDR1 SEHNR and CDR2 FQNEAQ (reference sequence). CDR3 protein: CASSAGDTEAFF. The CDR3 DNA reads TGTGCCAGCAGCGCAGGGGACACTGAAGCTTTCTTT. The full variable domain, rest sourced from reference TRBV7-9 and TRBJ1-1, is DTGVSQNPRHKITKRGQNVTFRCDPISEHNRLYWYRQTLGQGPEFLTYFQNEAQLEKSRLLSDRFSAERPKGSFSTLEIQRTEQGDSAMYLCASSAGDTEAFFGQGTRLTVV.

This clone was recorded only once. DNA of the CDR3: TGCGCCAGCAGCGCTGAGGCAGATACGCAGTATTTT. This gives the protein CASSAEADTQYF. The chain carries TRBV5-1 and TRBJ2-3; D not certain. The CDR3 covers 12 residues. In germline, CDR1 is SGHRS, CDR2 YFSETQ. V lost 4 bases to trimming and J lost 4 bases, with 7 bases between them.

As to this clone: Different DNA sequences within this sample yield the same CDR3. The chain combines TRBV5-1 with TRBJ1-1, with D possibly being TRBD1 (6 bases). The germline V gene has CDR1 SGHRS and CDR2 YFSETQ. This CDR3 has 14 amino acids. V gave up 3 bases and J gave up 0 bases, with 9 bases separating them. CDR3 coding DNA: TGCGCCAGCAGCTCCGACAGGATGAACACTGAAGCTTTCTTT. Amino acid sequence: CASSSDRMNTEAFF.

V usage is TRBV11-3 and J usage is TRBJ2-1; D not resolved. Germline V gives CDR1 SGHNT, CDR2 YENEEA. V was clipped by 2 bases and J by 7 bases, with 6 bases between them. The length of the CDR3 is 12 residues. The CDR3 sequence is CASSLRANEQFF. As DNA, the CDR3 is TGTGCCAGCAGCTTAAGAGCGAATGAGCAGTTCTTC.

V is TRBV28 and J is TRBJ1-3; 7 nucleotides line up with TRBD1. Germline V gene data show CDR1 as MDHEN and CDR2 as SYDVKM. Trimming at V came to 7 bases and at J to 0 bases, leaving 9 bases not matched to a gene. The length of the CDR3 is 16 residues. CDR3 DNA sequence: TGTGCCAGCACCCAAGCGGACAGGTCCTCTGGAAACACCATATATTTT. Amino acids: CASTQADRSSGNTIYF. Complete variable domain (other parts from reference TRBV28 and TRBJ1-3): DVKVTQSSRYLVKRTGEKVFLECVQDMDHENMFWYRQDPGLGLRLIYFSYDVKMKEKGDIPEGYSVSREKKERFSLILESASTNQTSMYLCASTQADRSSGNTIYFGEGSWLTVV.

The chain uses TRBV6-5 and TRBJ2-1; 7 nucleotides match TRBD1. Trimming took 3 bases from V and 8 from J; bases not matched to a gene: 4. The CDR3 contains 13 residues. CDR1 and CDR2 from the germline V gene are MNHEY and SVGAGI. DNA of the CDR3: TGTGCCAGCAGTTATACAGGGGTGTATGAGCAGTTCTTC. Its translation: CASSYTGVYEQFF.

The chain uses TRBV6-5 and TRBJ1-1; D unclear. With 6 bases removed from V and 5 bases from J, the gap between germline ends came to 13 bases. This CDR3 has 13 residues. Per the germline V gene, CDR1 is MNHEY and CDR2 is SVGAGI. The CDR3 DNA reads as TGTGCCAGCAGGCTACGGGGTGGGACTGAAGCTTTCTTT. Its protein product is CASRLRGGTEAFF.

A single count supports this clone. The chain joins TRBV6-5 to TRBJ2-5; 8 positions agree with TRBD1. The CDR3 sequence is 12 residues long. Germline CDR1 is MNHEY and CDR2 is SVGAGI. V trimming: 6 bases; J trimming: 3 bases; junction bases outside the gene matches: 0. The CDR3 nucleotides read TGTGCCAGCAGGACAGGGGAAGAGACCCAGTACTTC. This gives the protein CASRTGEETQYF.

The chain carries TRBV2 and TRBJ1-1; D is undetermined. The CDR3 covers 16 residues. The V end was cut by 1 base, the J end by 0 bases, with 12 bases between. Germline V gene sequence: CDR1 SNHLY, CDR2 FYNNEI. DNA for the CDR3: TGTGCCAGCAGTGAAGGTCCCGCAGCCATGAACACTGAAGCTTTCTTT. It specifies CASSEGPAAMNTEAFF.

The genes are TRBV4-1 and TRBJ2-5; TRBD1 is a possible D gene (6 bases). The CDR3 is made up of 14 amino acids. V lost 1 base, J lost 5 bases, and 11 bases lay in between. Germline V gene sequence: CDR1 MGHRA, CDR2 YSYEKL. CDR3 in amino acids: CASSQGGGTETQYF. The CDR3 bases are TGCGCCAGCAGCCAAGGAGGGGGTACGGAGACCCAGTACTTC.